Listed here is a single T cell receptor beta chain. The sample belongs to a study of blood T cell repertoires in COVID-19. In the study overall: Samples taken during acute and convalescent COVID-19 were collected in the United States, Italy and Spain.

The CDR3 runs to 12 residues. V dropped 5 bases and J dropped 6 bases, with 13 bases sitting between them. Germline CDR1 is GTSNPN and CDR2 is SVGIG (reference sequence). Authors' analysis steps: Estimates of nucleated cell counts were drawn from the amplification of reference gene primers. Repertoires were generated with immunoSEQ multiplex PCR, while TCRdb's copy carries only in-frame clones and drops some. V, J and clone size were drawn from that table, and D and trimming were deduced from the DNA. The sample includes approximately 250,000 clones, around nine tenths of them seen just once. The rearrangement links TRBV30 to TRBJ1-1; D may be TRBD1 (5 bases). Source material: peripheral blood. The sequence was obtained from a man aged 40-49 years with active or convalescent COVID-19. CDR3 region: CAWARGLAEAFF. The CDR3 nucleotides read TGTGCCTGGGCTAGGGGTCTGGCTGAAGCTTTCTTT.